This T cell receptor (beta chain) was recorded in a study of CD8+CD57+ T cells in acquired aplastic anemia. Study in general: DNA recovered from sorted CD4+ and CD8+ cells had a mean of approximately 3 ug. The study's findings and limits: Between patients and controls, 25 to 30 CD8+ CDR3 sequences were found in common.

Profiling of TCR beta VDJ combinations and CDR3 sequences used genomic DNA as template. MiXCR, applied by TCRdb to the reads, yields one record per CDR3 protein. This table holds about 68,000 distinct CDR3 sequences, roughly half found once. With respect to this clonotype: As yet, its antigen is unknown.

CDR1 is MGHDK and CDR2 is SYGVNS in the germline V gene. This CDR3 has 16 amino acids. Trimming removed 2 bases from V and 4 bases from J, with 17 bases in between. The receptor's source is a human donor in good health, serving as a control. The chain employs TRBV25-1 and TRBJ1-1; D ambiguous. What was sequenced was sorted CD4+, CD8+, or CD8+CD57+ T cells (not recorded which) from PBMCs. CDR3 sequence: CASSESGELLSTEAFF. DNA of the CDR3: TGTGCCAGCAGTGAAAGCGGCGAACTTCTTAGCACTGAAGCTTTCTTT.